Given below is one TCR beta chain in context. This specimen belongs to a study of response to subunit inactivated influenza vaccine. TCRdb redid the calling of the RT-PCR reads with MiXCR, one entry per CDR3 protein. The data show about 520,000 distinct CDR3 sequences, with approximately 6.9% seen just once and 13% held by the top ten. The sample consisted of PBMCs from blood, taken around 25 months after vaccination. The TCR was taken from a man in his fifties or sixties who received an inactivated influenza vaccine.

The CDR3 spells CASSTWTGLNEKLFF. DNA of the CDR3: TGCGCCAGCAGCACCTGGACAGGCCTTAATGAAAAACTGTTTTTT. The V call is TRBV4-1, the J call TRBJ1-4; TRBD1 agrees at 7 bases. The V gene's germline CDR1 is MGHRA and CDR2 YSYEKL. The length of the CDR3 is 15 residues. V lost 5 bases to trimming and J lost 4 bases; unmatched junction nucleotides: 7.